The 3 T cell receptor beta chains listed next were all sequenced from one sample in a study of blood T cell repertoires in COVID-19. TCRdb's table, derived via immunoSEQ multiplex PCR, lists solely in-frame clones and lacks some. The sample yields roughly 390,000 clones, over 75% seen once. Sequencing was carried out using peripheral blood. These receptor sequences come from a woman in her twenties or thirties with COVID-19, enrolled during active disease.

This clone was found once. V and J are TRBV6-7 and TRBJ2-1; TRBD2 matches at 9 bases. TRBV6-7 is filed as an ORF, its function uncertain. The CDR3 covers 16 residues. The V and J ends lost 2 bases and 3 bases, in that order; junction bases with no gene match: 5. The DNA for the CDR3 is TGTGCCAGCAGTTACGTCCCTAGCGGGGACTACAATGAGCAGTTCTTC. Protein sequence: CASSYVPSGDYNEQFF.

The rearrangement uses TRBV29-1 and TRBJ2-7, with TRBD1 matching over 10 bases. Germline trimming cut 4 bases from V and 5 bases from J; bases unmatched to any gene: 8. CDR1 is SQVTM, CDR2 ANQGSEA, per germline. The CDR3 is 14 amino acids. The CDR3: CSVVSGQGPNEQYF. The DNA for the CDR3 is TGCAGCGTTGTCTCGGGACAGGGGCCTAACGAGCAGTACTTC.

The J gene is TRBJ1-5, the V gene TRBV6-6; 10 nucleotides align to TRBD1. V shed 5 bases and J 4 bases; nucleotides not matched to a gene: 11. This CDR3 is 17 amino acids long. Germline V gene data show CDR1 as MNHNY and CDR2 as SVGAGI (reference sequence). CDR3 sequence: CASSPEGTGVGNQPQHF. In nucleotides, the CDR3 is TGTGCCAGCAGTCCCGAGGGGACAGGGGTGGGAAATCAGCCCCAGCATTTT.